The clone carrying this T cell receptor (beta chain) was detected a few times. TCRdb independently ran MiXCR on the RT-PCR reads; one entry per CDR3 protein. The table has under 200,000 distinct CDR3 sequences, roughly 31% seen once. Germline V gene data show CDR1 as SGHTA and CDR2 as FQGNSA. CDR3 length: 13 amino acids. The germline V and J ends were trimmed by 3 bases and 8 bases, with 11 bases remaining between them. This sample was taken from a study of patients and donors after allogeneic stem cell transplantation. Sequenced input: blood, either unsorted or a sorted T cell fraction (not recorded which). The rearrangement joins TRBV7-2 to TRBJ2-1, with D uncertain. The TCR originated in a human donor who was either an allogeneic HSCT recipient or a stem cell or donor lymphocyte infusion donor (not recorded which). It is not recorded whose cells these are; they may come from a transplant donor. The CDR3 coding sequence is TGTGCCAGCAGCTTTCTGGTAATGGATGAGCAGTTCTTC. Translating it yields CASSFLVMDEQFF.